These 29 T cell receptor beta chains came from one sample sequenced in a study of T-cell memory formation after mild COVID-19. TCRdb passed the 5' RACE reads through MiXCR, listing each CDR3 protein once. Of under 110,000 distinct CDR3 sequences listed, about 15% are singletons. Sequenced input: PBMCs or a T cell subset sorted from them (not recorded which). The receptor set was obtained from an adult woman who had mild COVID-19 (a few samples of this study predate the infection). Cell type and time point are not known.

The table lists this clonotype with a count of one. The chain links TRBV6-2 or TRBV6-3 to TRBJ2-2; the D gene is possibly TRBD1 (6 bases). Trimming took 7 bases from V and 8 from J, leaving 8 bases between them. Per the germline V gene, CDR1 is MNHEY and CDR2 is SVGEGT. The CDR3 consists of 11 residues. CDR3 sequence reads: CASTRGGELFF. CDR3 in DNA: TGTGCCAGCACTAGGGGGGGGGAGCTGTTTTTT.

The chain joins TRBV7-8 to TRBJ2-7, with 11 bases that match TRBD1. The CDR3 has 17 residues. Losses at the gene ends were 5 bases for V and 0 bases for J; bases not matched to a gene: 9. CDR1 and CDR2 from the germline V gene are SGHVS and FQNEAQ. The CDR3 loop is CASSPGTGGLSSYEQYF. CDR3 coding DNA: TGTGCCAGCAGCCCTGGGACAGGGGGGCTCAGCTCCTACGAGCAGTACTTC.

CDR3 in amino acids: CASSVVGEVNTEAFF. For the CDR3, the DNA is TGTGCCAGCAGCGTAGTTGGGGAAGTGAACACTGAAGCTTTCTTT. This chain links TRBV9 with TRBJ1-1, with D hard to call. The CDR3 spans 15 residues. The V gene lost 0 bases and the J gene lost 0 bases, with 9 bases spanning the gap. Germline V gene sequence: CDR1 SGDLS, CDR2 YYNGEE.

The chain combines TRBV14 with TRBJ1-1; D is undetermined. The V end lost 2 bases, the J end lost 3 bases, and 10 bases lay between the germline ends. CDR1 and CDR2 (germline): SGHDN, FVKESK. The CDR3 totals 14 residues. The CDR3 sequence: CASSQFKGYTEAFF. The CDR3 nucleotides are TGTGCCAGCAGCCAATTTAAGGGATACACTGAAGCTTTCTTT.

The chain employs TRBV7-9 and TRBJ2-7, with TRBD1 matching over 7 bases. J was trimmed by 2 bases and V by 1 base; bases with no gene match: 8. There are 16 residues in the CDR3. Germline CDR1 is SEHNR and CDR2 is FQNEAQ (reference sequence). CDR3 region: CASSLGAGGIPYEQYF. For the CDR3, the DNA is TGTGCCAGCAGCTTAGGTGCAGGGGGTATCCCCTACGAGCAGTACTTC.

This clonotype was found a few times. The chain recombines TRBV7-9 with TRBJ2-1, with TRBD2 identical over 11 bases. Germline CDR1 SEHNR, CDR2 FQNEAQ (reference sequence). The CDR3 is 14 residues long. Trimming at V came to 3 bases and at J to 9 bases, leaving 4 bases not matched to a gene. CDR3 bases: TGTGCCAGCAGCTTGGCCGGGACTAGCGGTGAGCAGTTCTTC. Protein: CASSLAGTSGEQFF.

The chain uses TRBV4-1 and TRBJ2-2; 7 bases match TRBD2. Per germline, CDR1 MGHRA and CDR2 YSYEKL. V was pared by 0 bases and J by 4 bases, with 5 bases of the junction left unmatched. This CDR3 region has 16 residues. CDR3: CASSQDGGVGTGELFF. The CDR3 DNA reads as TGCGCCAGCAGCCAAGATGGGGGGGTCGGCACCGGGGAGCTGTTTTTT.

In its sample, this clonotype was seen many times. The CDR3 DNA is TGTGCCAGCAGTCTTTCAGGGCCTAGCTCCTACAATGAGCAGTTCTTC. Translation: CASSLSGPSSYNEQFF. The genes are TRBV12-3 or TRBV12-4 and TRBJ2-1, with TRBD1 as a possible D gene (5 bases). The CDR3 spans 16 residues. V lost 5 bases and J lost 0, with 14 bases in between.

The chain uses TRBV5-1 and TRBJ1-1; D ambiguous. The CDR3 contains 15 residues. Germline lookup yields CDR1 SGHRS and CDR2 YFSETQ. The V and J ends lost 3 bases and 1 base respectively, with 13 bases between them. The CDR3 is CASSSSTMRNTEAFF. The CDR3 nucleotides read TGCGCCAGCAGCTCATCCACCATGAGGAACACTGAAGCTTTCTTT. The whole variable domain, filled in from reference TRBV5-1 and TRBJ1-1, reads KAGVTQTPRYLIKTRGQQVTLSCSPISGHRSVSWYQQTPGQGLQFLFEYFSETQRNKGNFPGRFSGRQFSNSRSEMNVSTLELGDSALYLCASSSSTMRNTEAFFGQGTRLTVV.

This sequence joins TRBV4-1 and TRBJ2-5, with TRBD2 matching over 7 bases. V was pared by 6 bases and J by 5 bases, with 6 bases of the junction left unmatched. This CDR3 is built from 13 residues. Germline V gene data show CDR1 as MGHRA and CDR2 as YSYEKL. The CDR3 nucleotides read TGCGCCAGCAGTTTAGGGACTATGGAGACCCAGTACTTC. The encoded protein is CASSLGTMETQYF.

The CDR3 nucleotides are TGCAGTGCTAGAGAAGGGGACCCGGGGTACGAGCAGTACTTC. Its translation: CSAREGDPGYEQYF. The V call is TRBV20-1, the J call TRBJ2-7; D assignment may be TRBD1 or TRBD2 (5 bases each). CDR1 DFQATT and CDR2 SNEGSKA come from the germline V gene (reference sequence). This CDR3 spans 14 amino acids. V dropped 0 bases and J dropped 4 bases, with 13 bases sitting between them.

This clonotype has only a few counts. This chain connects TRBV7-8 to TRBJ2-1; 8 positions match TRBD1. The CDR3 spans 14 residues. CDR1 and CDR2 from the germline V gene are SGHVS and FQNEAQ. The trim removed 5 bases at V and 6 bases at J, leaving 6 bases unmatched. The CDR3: CASSQDRAGNEQFF. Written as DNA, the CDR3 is TGTGCCAGCAGCCAGGACAGGGCGGGCAATGAGCAGTTCTTC.

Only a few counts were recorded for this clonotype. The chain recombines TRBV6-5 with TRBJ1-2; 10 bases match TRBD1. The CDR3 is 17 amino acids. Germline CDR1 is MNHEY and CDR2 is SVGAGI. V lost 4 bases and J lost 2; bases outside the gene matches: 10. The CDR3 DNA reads TGTGCCAGCAGTTCCCCAGACGACAGGGGGCCAAACTATGGCTACACCTTC. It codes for CASSSPDDRGPNYGYTF.

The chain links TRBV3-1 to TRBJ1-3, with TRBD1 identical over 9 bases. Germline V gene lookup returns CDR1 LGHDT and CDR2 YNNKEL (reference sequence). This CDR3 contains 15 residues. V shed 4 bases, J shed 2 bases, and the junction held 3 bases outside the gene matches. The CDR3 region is CASSLGQGTGNTIYF. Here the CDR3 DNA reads TGTGCCAGCAGCCTCGGACAGGGGACTGGAAACACCATATATTTT.

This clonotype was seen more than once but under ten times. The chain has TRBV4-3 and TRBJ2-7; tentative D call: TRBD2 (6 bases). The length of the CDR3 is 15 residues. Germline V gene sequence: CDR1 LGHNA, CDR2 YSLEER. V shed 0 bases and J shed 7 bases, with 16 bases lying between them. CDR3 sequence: CASSQDLGTSFEQYF. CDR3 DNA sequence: TGCGCCAGCAGCCAAGATCTCGGGACTTCATTTGAGCAGTACTTC.

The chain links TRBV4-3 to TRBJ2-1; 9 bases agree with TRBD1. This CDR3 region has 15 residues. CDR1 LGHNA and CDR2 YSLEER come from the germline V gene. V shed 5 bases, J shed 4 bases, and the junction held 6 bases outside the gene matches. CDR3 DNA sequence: TGCGCCAGCAGCTCCCGGGACAGGGATTACAATGAGCAGTTCTTC. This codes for CASSSRDRDYNEQFF.

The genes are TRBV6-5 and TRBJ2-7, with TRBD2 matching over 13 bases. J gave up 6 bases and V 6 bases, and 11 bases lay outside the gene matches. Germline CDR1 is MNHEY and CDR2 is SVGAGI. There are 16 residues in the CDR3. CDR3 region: CASSPRGLAGWSEQYF. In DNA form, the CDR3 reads TGTGCCAGCAGCCCCCGGGGACTAGCGGGATGGTCCGAGCAGTACTTC.

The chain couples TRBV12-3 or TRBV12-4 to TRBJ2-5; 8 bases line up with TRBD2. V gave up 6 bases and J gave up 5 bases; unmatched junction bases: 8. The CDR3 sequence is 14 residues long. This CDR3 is CASSYQTSVETQYF. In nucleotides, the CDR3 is TGTGCCAGCAGCTACCAGACTAGCGTGGAGACCCAGTACTTC.

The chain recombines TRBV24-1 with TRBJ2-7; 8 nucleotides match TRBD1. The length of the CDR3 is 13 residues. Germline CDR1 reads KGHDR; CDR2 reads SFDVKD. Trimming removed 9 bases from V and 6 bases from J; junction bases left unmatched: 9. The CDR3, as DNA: TGTGCCACCGCCCGGGACAGGCGGGGCGAGCAGTACTTC. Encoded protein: CATARDRRGEQYF.

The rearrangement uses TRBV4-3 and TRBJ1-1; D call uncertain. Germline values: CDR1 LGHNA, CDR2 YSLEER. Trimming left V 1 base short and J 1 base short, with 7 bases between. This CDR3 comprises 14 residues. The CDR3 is CASSQVSQNTEAFF. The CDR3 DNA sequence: TGCGCCAGCAGCCAAGTCTCACAGAACACTGAAGCTTTCTTT.

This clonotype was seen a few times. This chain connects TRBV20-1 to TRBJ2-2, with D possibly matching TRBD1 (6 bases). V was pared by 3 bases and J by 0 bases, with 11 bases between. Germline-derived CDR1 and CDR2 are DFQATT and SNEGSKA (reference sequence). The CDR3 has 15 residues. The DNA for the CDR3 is TGCAGTGCTAGTTGGGACAACGCGAACACCGGGGAGCTGTTTTTT. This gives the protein CSASWDNANTGELFF.

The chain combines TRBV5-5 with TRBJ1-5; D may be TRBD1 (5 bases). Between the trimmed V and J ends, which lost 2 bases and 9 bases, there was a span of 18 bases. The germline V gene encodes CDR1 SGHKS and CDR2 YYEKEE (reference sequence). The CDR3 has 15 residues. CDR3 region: CASSLYRDSPRPQHF. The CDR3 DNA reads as TGTGCCAGCAGCTTATACCGGGACTCCCCCAGGCCCCAGCATTTT.

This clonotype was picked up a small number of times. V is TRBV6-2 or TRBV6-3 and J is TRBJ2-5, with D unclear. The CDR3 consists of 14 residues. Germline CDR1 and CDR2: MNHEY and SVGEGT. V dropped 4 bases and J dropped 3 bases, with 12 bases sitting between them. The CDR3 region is CASSFRLIEETQYF. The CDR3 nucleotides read TGTGCCAGCAGTTTCCGGCTGATAGAAGAGACCCAGTACTTC.

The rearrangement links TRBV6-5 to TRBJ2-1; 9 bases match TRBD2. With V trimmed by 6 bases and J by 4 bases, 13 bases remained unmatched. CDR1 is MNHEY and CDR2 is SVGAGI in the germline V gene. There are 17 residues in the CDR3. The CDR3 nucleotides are TGTGCCAGCAGCGGCCGAGGGCTAGCGGGAAGGTACAATGAGCAGTTCTTC. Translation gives CASSGRGLAGRYNEQFF.

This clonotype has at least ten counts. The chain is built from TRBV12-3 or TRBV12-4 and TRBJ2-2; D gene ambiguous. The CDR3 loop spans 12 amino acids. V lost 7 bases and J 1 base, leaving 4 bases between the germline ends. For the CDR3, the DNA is TGTGCCAGCATCGAGAACACCGGGGAGCTGTTTTTT. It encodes CASIENTGELFF.

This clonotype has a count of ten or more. CDR3 region: CASSQGTAGGPGPYEQYF. The CDR3 bases are TGCGCCAGCAGCCAAGGTACAGCGGGAGGGCCGGGTCCCTACGAGCAGTACTTC. The chain recombines TRBV4-3 with TRBJ2-7, with 10 bases identical to TRBD2. The ends lost 1 base at V and 2 bases at J; junction bases unmatched: 11. The CDR3 is 18 amino acids. The V gene's germline CDR1 is LGHNA and CDR2 YSLEER.

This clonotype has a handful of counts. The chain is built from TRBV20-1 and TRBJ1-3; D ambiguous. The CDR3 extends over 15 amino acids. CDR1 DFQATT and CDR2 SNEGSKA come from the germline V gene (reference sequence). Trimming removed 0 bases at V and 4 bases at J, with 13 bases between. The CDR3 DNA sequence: TGCAGTGCTAGAGATTCCCATGGCAGGGGAAACACCATATATTTT. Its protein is CSARDSHGRGNTIYF.

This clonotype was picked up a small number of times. The DNA of the CDR3 is TGTGCCAGCAGTGTAGGGTACAACACTGAAGCTTTCTTT. Protein sequence: CASSVGYNTEAFF. The chain joins TRBV25-1 to TRBJ1-1; D remains unclear. This CDR3 has 13 residues. V was clipped by 4 bases and J by 2 bases, with 8 bases between them. Germline CDR1 reads MGHDK; CDR2 reads SYGVNS.

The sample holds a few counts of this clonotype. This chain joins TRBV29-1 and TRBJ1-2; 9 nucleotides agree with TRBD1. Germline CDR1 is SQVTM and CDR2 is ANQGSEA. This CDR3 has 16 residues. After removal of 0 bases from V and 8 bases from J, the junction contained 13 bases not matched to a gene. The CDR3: CSVEEKGTGSGGGYTF. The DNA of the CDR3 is TGCAGCGTTGAAGAAAAAGGGACAGGGTCAGGTGGAGGCTACACCTTC. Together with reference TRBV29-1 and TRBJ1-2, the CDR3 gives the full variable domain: SAVISQKPSRDICQRGTSLTIQCQVDSQVTMMFWYRQQPGQSLTLIATANQGSEATYESGFVIDKFPISRPNLTFSTLTVSNMSPEDSSIYLCSVEEKGTGSGGGYTFGSGTRLTVV.